Given below is one TCR beta chain in context. The sample originates from a study of T cell changes during pregnancy in multiple sclerosis. Sequencing used immunoSEQ multiplex PCR; TCRdb keeps in-frame clones, though not all of them. Of tens of thousands of clones listed, 90% were seen once; the top ten hold approximately 1.5%. The J segment lost 7 bases and the V segment lost 7 bases, leaving 16 bases of the junction unmatched. This CDR3 comprises 15 residues. Germline-derived CDR1 and CDR2 are MGHRA and YSYEKL. This TCR came from a female donor in good health, enrolled as a control in a pregnancy study. The chain employs TRBV4-1 and TRBJ2-7; TRBD2 matches at 7 bases. The material sequenced was peripheral blood, taken in the first trimester of pregnancy. CDR3 DNA: TGCGCCAGCAACCTCAACCGGGAAACGGGGGGTGAGCAGTACTTC. It is translated as CASNLNRETGGEQYF.